Following are 14 T cell receptor beta chains from one sample sequenced in a study of blood T cell repertoires in COVID-19. Sequencing was performed with immunoSEQ multiplex PCR; in TCRdb, only in-frame clones are kept and a portion is missing. The sample has just over 350,000 clones, approximately 86% seen once. The sequenced sample consisted of peripheral blood. The receptors shown here come from a woman aged 55-69 years with COVID-19, enrolled during active disease.

V usage is TRBV6-5 and J usage is TRBJ2-5; 10 positions match TRBD2. The V and J ends lost 6 bases and 2 bases, in that order; junction bases with no gene match: 6. This CDR3 is 15 amino acids long. Germline values: CDR1 MNHEY, CDR2 SVGAGI. The CDR3, as DNA: TGTGCCAGCAGGCTAGCGGGGGACCCTCAAGAGACCCAGTACTTC. It codes for CASRLAGDPQETQYF.

The chain uses TRBV13 and TRBJ1-1, with 8 nucleotides matching TRBD1. The trim removed 3 bases at V and 1 base at J, leaving 7 bases unmatched. The CDR3 is 16 residues long. Germline V gene sequence: CDR1 PRHDT, CDR2 FYEKMQ (reference sequence). The CDR3 nucleotides read TGTGCCAGCAGCTTCTCCTGGACAGGGACGAACACTGAAGCTTTCTTT. Encoded protein: CASSFSWTGTNTEAFF. The full variable domain, rest sourced from reference TRBV13 and TRBJ1-1, is AAGVIQSPRHLIKEKRETATLKCYPIPRHDTVYWYQQGPGQDPQFLISFYEKMQSDKGSIPDRFSAQQFSDYHSELNMSSLELGDSALYFCASSFSWTGTNTEAFFGQGTRLTVV.

The genes are TRBV29-1 and TRBJ2-2; tentative D call: TRBD1 (6 bases). The length of the CDR3 is 13 residues. Trimming stripped 4 bases from V and 3 bases from J, with 9 bases between. Germline assignment: CDR1 SQVTM and CDR2 ANQGSEA. CDR3 coding DNA: TGCAGCGTTGGAGGACAGTACACCGGGGAGCTGTTTTTT. Its translation: CSVGGQYTGELFF.

This chain links TRBV19 with TRBJ1-1; 7 nucleotides align to TRBD1. There are 15 residues in the CDR3. Germline values: CDR1 LNHDA, CDR2 SQIVND (reference sequence). V was clipped by 5 bases and J by 1 base; unmatched bases: 7. DNA of the CDR3: TGTGCCAGTAGTCGAGGGGGCGCAAAGAACACTGAAGCTTTCTTT. Encoded protein: CASSRGGAKNTEAFF.

The chain links TRBV11-3 to TRBJ1-3; 12 positions match TRBD1. The germline gives CDR1 SGHNT, CDR2 YENEEA. The ends lost 7 bases at V and 9 bases at J; junction bases unmatched: 10. There are 15 residues in the CDR3. The CDR3 bases are TGTGCCAGCACTCTAGGGGACAGGGGGCTCGTCACCATATATTTT. Translated, it gives CASTLGDRGLVTIYF.

The chain has TRBV7-9 and TRBJ2-7; no clear D. This CDR3 is built from 13 residues. Looked up from germline, CDR1 is SEHNR and CDR2 is FQNEAQ (reference sequence). Trimming removed 3 bases from V and 5 bases from J, with 11 bases in between. Here the CDR3 reads CASSLNSADEQYF. The CDR3 coding sequence is TGTGCCAGCAGCTTGAATTCGGCGGACGAGCAGTACTTC.

The chain employs TRBV19 and TRBJ2-7; the match to TRBD2 covers 10 bases. The CDR3 has 16 amino acids. Per germline, CDR1 LNHDA and CDR2 SQIVND (reference sequence). V trimming: 5 bases; J trimming: 7 bases; junction bases outside the gene matches: 14. CDR3 loop: CASSPRVAGGWNEQYF. The CDR3 coding sequence is TGTGCCAGTAGTCCGCGGGTAGCGGGGGGATGGAATGAGCAGTACTTC.

About this clone: This could be a read error, since a much larger clone is one nucleotide away. CDR3 sequence: CASSLQDYEQYF. The CDR3 DNA reads TGTGCCAGCAGCCTACAGGACTACGAGCAGTACTTC. The rearrangement links TRBV7-6 to TRBJ2-7, with D perhaps matching TRBD1 (5 bases). The CDR3 covers 12 residues. V was cut by 5 bases and J by 3 bases, with 8 bases left in between. Germline assignment: CDR1 SGHVS and CDR2 FNYEAQ.

CDR3: CASSLSGQGQETQYF. The CDR3 DNA reads TGTGCCAGCAGCTTGTCGGGACAGGGACAAGAGACCCAGTACTTC. The V gene is TRBV5-5, the J gene TRBJ2-5, with TRBD1 matching over 9 bases. CDR1 and CDR2 from the germline V gene are SGHKS and YYEKEE (reference sequence). CDR3 size: 15 residues. The ends lost 1 base at V and 2 bases at J; junction bases unmatched: 3.

This sequence joins TRBV7-9 and TRBJ2-3; 8 nucleotides agree with TRBD2. Germline V lookup: CDR1 SEHNR, CDR2 FQNEAQ (reference sequence). The junction had 12 bases not matched to a gene; V was cut back by 2 bases and J by 2 bases. The CDR3 loop spans 18 amino acids. In nucleotides, the CDR3 is TGTGCCAGCAGCTTACGGGTCGCGGCGGGGGGATCCACAGATACGCAGTATTTT. It encodes CASSLRVAAGGSTDTQYF.

This clone was seen just once. The chain couples TRBV27 to TRBJ1-6; tentatively, D is TRBD1 (6 bases). With 5 bases removed from V and 0 bases from J, the gap between germline ends came to 8 bases. This CDR3 spans 15 amino acids. Germline V gene sequence: CDR1 MNHEY, CDR2 SMNVEV (reference sequence). The DNA for the CDR3 is TGTGCCAGCAGTCGACAGGTCTCCTATAATTCACCCCTCCACTTT. Translating it yields CASSRQVSYNSPLHF.

Only one count was recorded for this clone. The V and J genes are TRBV12-3 or TRBV12-4 and TRBJ1-1; D is perhaps TRBD1 (6 bases). The CDR3 is made up of 13 amino acids. V dropped 6 bases and J dropped 2 bases, with 10 bases sitting between them. CDR3 protein: CASSWTVNTEAFF. The CDR3, as DNA: TGTGCCAGCAGCTGGACAGTCAACACTGAAGCTTTCTTT.

The chain recombines TRBV7-9 with TRBJ1-4; TRBD1 matches at 7 bases. CDR3 length: 17 residues. Germline V gives CDR1 SEHNR, CDR2 FQNEAQ (reference sequence). J lost 8 bases, V lost 3 bases, and 15 bases had no gene match. In DNA, the CDR3 is TGTGCCAGCAGCTTGTCCATAAGACAGGGAGGTGGAGAAAAACTGTTTTTT. It yields the protein CASSLSIRQGGGEKLFF.

The chain employs TRBV19 and TRBJ1-1; D unresolved. This CDR3 is built from 15 residues. Trimming stripped 10 bases from V and 0 bases from J, with 18 bases between. CDR1 and CDR2 (germline): LNHDA, SQIVND (reference sequence). CDR3 DNA: TGTGCCACCCAACCGGGAAGCACTATGAACACTGAAGCTTTCTTT. Translation: CATQPGSTMNTEAFF.